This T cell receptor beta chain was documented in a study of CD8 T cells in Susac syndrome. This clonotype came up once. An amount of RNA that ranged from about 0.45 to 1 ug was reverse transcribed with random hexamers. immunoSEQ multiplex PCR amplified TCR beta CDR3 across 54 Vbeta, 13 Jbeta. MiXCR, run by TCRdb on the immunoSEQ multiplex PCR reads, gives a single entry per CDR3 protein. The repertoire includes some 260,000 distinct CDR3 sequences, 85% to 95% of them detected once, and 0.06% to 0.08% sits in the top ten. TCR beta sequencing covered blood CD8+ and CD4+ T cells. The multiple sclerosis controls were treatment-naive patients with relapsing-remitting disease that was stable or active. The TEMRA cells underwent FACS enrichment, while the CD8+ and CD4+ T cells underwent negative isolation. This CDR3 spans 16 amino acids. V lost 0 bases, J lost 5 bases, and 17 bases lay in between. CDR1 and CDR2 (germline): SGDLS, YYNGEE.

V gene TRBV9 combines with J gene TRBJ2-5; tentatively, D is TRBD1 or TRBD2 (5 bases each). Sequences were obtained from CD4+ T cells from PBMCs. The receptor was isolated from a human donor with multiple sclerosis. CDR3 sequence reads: CASSVGRKYWGETQYF. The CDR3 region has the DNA TGTGCCAGCAGCGTAGGTAGAAAGTACTGGGGGGAGACCCAGTACTTC.